This T cell receptor beta chain was captured in a study of blood T cell repertoires in COVID-19. At the level of the study: Sites in the United States, Italy and Spain provided acute and convalescent COVID-19 samples.

Source study methods: Amplification with reference gene primers provided the estimates of nucleated cell counts. Data came from immunoSEQ multiplex PCR; TCRdb stores just in-frame clones and leaves some out. The V and J calls and clone size are taken from that table; D and trimming were inferred from the DNA. The sample contains tens of thousands of clones, around 80% of which appear only once. Losses at the gene ends were 4 bases for V and 10 bases for J; bases not matched to a gene: 4. The V gene's germline CDR1 is ENHRY and CDR2 SYGVKD. CDR3 length equals 12 residues. V and J are TRBV10-3 and TRBJ2-1; 7 nucleotides agree with TRBD2. The receptor comes from a man aged 55 to 70 with acute or convalescent COVID-19. The material sequenced was peripheral blood. The CDR3 here is CAISVLGGEQFF. In nucleotides, the CDR3 is TGTGCCATCAGTGTCTTGGGAGGGGAGCAGTTCTTC.